Following are 23 T cell receptor beta chains from one sample sequenced in a study of T cells after yellow fever vaccination. From the 5' RACE reads, TCRdb called clonotypes with MiXCR, one entry per CDR3 protein. The sample consists of about 430,000 distinct CDR3 sequences, 18% of them appearing once. Sequencing used PBMCs, obtained before the yellow fever booster vaccination. The receptor source for this set is a young man who received the YFV17D yellow fever vaccine.

This chain joins TRBV10-2 and TRBJ1-5; D might be TRBD1 (6 bases). There are 14 residues in the CDR3. Trimming cost V 3 bases and J 9 bases, with 15 bases left between them. Germline V gives CDR1 WSHSY, CDR2 SAAADI. Written as DNA, the CDR3 is TGCGCCAGCAGTGATATCCAGGGGAGGGGGCCCCAGCATTTT. Translation: CASSDIQGRGPQHF.

This chain uses TRBV4-1 with TRBJ1-1, with D hard to call. Trimming took off 0 bases at V and 1 base at J, with 6 bases between the two ends. The germline gives CDR1 MGHRA, CDR2 YSYEKL. The CDR3 sequence is 14 residues long. The DNA for the CDR3 is TGCGCCAGCAGCCAAGATAGCAGGAACACTGAAGCTTTCTTT. It is translated as CASSQDSRNTEAFF.

The genes are TRBV7-8 and TRBJ1-3; the match to TRBD1 covers 11 bases. V was pared by 5 bases and J by 8 bases, with 5 bases of the junction left unmatched. In germline, CDR1 is SGHVS, CDR2 FQNEAQ. This CDR3 has 14 amino acids. In nucleotides, the CDR3 is TGTGCCAGCAGCCTAGGACAGGGGGCATACACCATATATTTT. Translated, it gives CASSLGQGAYTIYF.

This sequence joins TRBV29-1 and TRBJ2-5; TRBD2 might be the D (5 bases). Germline CDR1 and CDR2: SQVTM and ANQGSEA. This CDR3 has 12 amino acids. The V and J ends lost 3 bases and 7 bases respectively, with 12 bases between them. The CDR3 here is CSVDRGVATQYF. DNA for the CDR3: TGCAGCGTTGATCGGGGTGTGGCGACCCAGTACTTC.

CDR3: CASSLFGGPQHF. The CDR3 DNA sequence: TGTGCCAGCAGTTTATTTGGGGGTCCCCAGCATTTT. The rearrangement uses TRBV12-3 or TRBV12-4 and TRBJ1-5; possibly TRBD1 for D (5 bases). The CDR3 runs to 12 residues. With 2 bases removed from V and 10 bases from J, the gap between germline ends came to 9 bases.

This clonotype showed up just a few times. This chain connects TRBV7-2 to TRBJ2-3, with D perhaps matching TRBD1 or TRBD2 (6 bases each). The CDR3 sequence is 14 residues long. Per the germline V gene, CDR1 is SGHTA and CDR2 is FQGNSA. V gave up 1 base and J gave up 4 bases, with 9 bases separating them. CDR3 protein: CASSLEGGADTQYF. The CDR3 DNA sequence: TGTGCCAGCAGCTTAGAGGGGGGCGCAGATACGCAGTATTTT.

This clonotype occurred a few times. The chain couples TRBV4-3 to TRBJ2-3; 9 bases align to TRBD2. Trimming at V came to 0 bases and at J to 9 bases, leaving 7 bases not matched to a gene. Germline CDR1 is LGHNA and CDR2 is YSLEER. This CDR3 is 15 amino acids long. CDR3 amino acids: CASSQEGAGGPTQYF. CDR3 coding DNA: TGCGCCAGCAGCCAAGAGGGGGCGGGGGGGCCCACGCAGTATTTT.

V and J are TRBV6-5 and TRBJ2-1; 16 positions agree with TRBD2. Losses at the gene ends were 5 bases for V and 5 bases for J; bases not matched to a gene: 6. CDR1 is MNHEY and CDR2 is SVGAGI in the germline V gene. CDR3 size: 17 residues. CDR3 loop: CASSAGTSGGAHNEQFF. The CDR3 bases are TGTGCCAGCAGTGCAGGGACTAGCGGGGGGGCCCACAATGAGCAGTTCTTC.

The chain carries TRBV30 and TRBJ2-2, with 10 bases fitting TRBD1. Germline V gene data show CDR1 as GTSNPN and CDR2 as SVGIG (reference sequence). There are 15 residues in the CDR3. V trimming: 0 bases; J trimming: 5 bases; junction bases outside the gene matches: 3. The CDR3 coding sequence is TGTGCCTGGAGTGTAGGGACAGGGGAGACCGGGGAGCTGTTTTTT. Translated, it gives CAWSVGTGETGELFF.

V is TRBV5-4 and J is TRBJ1-2; the D gene is possibly TRBD1 (5 bases). CDR3 length: 13 amino acids. The V gene's germline CDR1 is SGHNT and CDR2 YYREEE (reference sequence). The ends were cut back, 1 base at V and 4 bases at J, with 8 bases in the middle. CDR3 region: CASSLMGLYGYTF. The DNA of the CDR3 is TGTGCCAGCAGCTTGATGGGGCTCTATGGCTACACCTTC.

The chain has TRBV20-1 and TRBJ1-3; no clear D gene. The germline V gene has CDR1 DFQATT and CDR2 SNEGSKA (reference sequence). Trimming pared 3 bases from V and 4 bases from J, leaving 10 bases between. This CDR3 spans 13 amino acids. As DNA, the CDR3 is TGCAGTGCTAGGAGGCTCCGGGGAAACACCATATATTTT. Protein product: CSARRLRGNTIYF.

V and J are TRBV20-1 and TRBJ1-5; D possibly corresponds to TRBD1 (6 bases). Trimming cost V 3 bases and J 0 bases, with 12 bases left between them. Germline CDR1 DFQATT, CDR2 SNEGSKA (reference sequence). CDR3 length: 15 residues. CDR3 protein: CSASRGTNSNQPQHF. The CDR3 DNA reads TGCAGTGCTAGCCGGGGGACAAATAGCAATCAGCCCCAGCATTTT.

The genes are TRBV14 and TRBJ2-5; no definite D call. This CDR3 has 16 residues. Per the germline V gene, CDR1 is SGHDN and CDR2 is FVKESK. Trimming cost V 4 bases and J 3 bases, with 18 bases left between them. CDR3 nucleotides: TGTGCCAGCAGCCTAATTCGCGTGAAGTCCGAAGAGACCCAGTACTTC. It codes for CASSLIRVKSEETQYF.

V and J are TRBV4-3 and TRBJ1-4, with D possibly being TRBD1 (6 bases). This CDR3 has 15 amino acids. Germline V gene sequence: CDR1 LGHNA, CDR2 YSLEER. V was cut by 3 bases and J by 5 bases, with 13 bases left in between. The CDR3 DNA is TGCGCCAGCAGCCAGGGACGGGGGGCGAATGAAAAACTGTTTTTT. It encodes CASSQGRGANEKLFF.

The V and J genes are TRBV6-6 and TRBJ1-2, with no clear D. Deletions cut 6 bases from V and 1 base from J, with 15 bases between. The CDR3 runs to 15 residues. CDR1 and CDR2 from the germline V gene are MNHNY and SVGAGI (reference sequence). The CDR3 bases are TGTGCCAGCAGCCGTGAGGACGGGGATAACTATGGCTACACCTTC. It encodes CASSREDGDNYGYTF.

This clonotype was seen just once. The chain links TRBV4-3 to TRBJ2-1; D perhaps matches TRBD1 (5 bases). Germline V CDR1 and CDR2: LGHNA, YSLEER. Trimming shortened V by 10 bases and J by 5 bases, and 27 bases separated the two germline ends. This CDR3 has 17 residues. The CDR3: CANYFQWKGLRNNEQFF. The CDR3 DNA is TGCGCCAACTACTTCCAGTGGAAGGGGTTGCGCAACAATGAGCAGTTCTTC.

The chain joins TRBV27 to TRBJ2-2; 15 bases agree with TRBD2. The V gene end was trimmed by 6 bases and the J gene end by 4 bases; junction bases not matched to a gene: 6. The CDR3 length is 17 residues. Germline V gives CDR1 MNHEY, CDR2 SMNVEV (reference sequence). CDR3 DNA sequence: TGTGCCAGCAGAGGACTAGCGGGGGGGCCGGGCACCGGGGAGCTGTTTTTT. Protein: CASRGLAGGPGTGELFF.

In its sample, this clonotype was seen a few times. The chain carries TRBV6-5 and TRBJ2-1; 9 bases align to TRBD1. This CDR3 is built from 16 residues. Trimming took 0 bases from V and 4 from J; bases not matched to a gene: 4. CDR1 and CDR2 (germline): MNHEY, SVGAGI. The CDR3, as DNA: TGTGCCAGCAGTTACTCGACAGGGGGAGAGTACAATGAGCAGTTCTTC. It yields the protein CASSYSTGGEYNEQFF.

The chain employs TRBV2 and TRBJ2-3; D possibly uses TRBD1 or TRBD2 (5 bases each). V was pared by 6 bases and J by 5 bases, with 12 bases between. Germline CDR1 reads SNHLY; CDR2 reads FYNNEI. This CDR3 comprises 13 residues. The CDR3 DNA is TGTGCCAGCAGAAAGGGACGAGGAGATACGCAGTATTTT. Protein: CASRKGRGDTQYF.

This clonotype has a handful of counts. CDR3 nucleotides: TGTGCCAGCAGTTGGACTAGCGGGGAAGGAGATACGCAGTATTTT. Residues: CASSWTSGEGDTQYF. The rearrangement links TRBV7-2 to TRBJ2-3, with 12 bases aligning to TRBD2. CDR1 is SGHTA, CDR2 FQGNSA, per germline. The CDR3 length is 15 residues. J gave up 5 bases and V 6 bases, and 6 bases lay outside the gene matches.

The table lists this clonotype with a few counts. The chain joins TRBV12-3 or TRBV12-4 to TRBJ2-7; the D is unclear. The CDR3 length is 14 residues. V lost 2 bases and J lost 0, with 8 bases in between. The CDR3 spells CASSLPPNSYEQYF. The CDR3 DNA reads as TGTGCCAGCAGTTTACCCCCTAACTCCTACGAGCAGTACTTC.

A few counts support this clonotype. This chain connects TRBV19 to TRBJ1-2; 12 bases match TRBD1. CDR1 is LNHDA, CDR2 SQIVND, per germline (reference sequence). The CDR3 sequence is 13 residues long. V lost 7 bases, J lost 7 bases, and 4 bases stayed unmatched. The CDR3 region has the DNA TGTGCCAGTAAGGGACAGGGGGCATTTGGCTACACCTTC. Amino acids: CASKGQGAFGYTF. The full variable domain, completed using reference TRBV19 and TRBJ1-2, is DGGITQSPKYLFRKEGQNVTLSCEQNLNHDAMYWYRQDPGQGLRLIYYSQIVNDFQKGDIAEGYSVSREKKESFPLTVTSAQKNPTAFYLCASKGQGAFGYTFGSGTRLTVV.

The chain combines TRBV4-3 with TRBJ2-1; D is undetermined. Germline V gene lookup returns CDR1 LGHNA and CDR2 YSLEER. V lost 2 bases and J lost 9, with 11 bases in between. This CDR3 region has 13 residues. CDR3 residues: CASSQWSAGEQFF. The CDR3 nucleotides read TGCGCCAGCAGCCAATGGTCGGCTGGTGAGCAGTTCTTC.